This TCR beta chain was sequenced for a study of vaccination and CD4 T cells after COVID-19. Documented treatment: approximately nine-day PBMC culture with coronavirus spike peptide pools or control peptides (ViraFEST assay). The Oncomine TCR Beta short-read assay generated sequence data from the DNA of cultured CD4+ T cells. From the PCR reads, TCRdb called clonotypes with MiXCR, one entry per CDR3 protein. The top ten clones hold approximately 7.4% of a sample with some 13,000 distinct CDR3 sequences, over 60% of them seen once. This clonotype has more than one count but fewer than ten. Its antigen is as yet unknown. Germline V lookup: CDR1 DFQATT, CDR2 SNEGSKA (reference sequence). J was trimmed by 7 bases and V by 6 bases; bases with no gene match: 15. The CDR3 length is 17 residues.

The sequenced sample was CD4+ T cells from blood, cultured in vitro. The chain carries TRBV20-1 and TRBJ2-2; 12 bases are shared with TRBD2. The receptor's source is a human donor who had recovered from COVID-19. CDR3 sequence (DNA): TGCAGTGCCAATGCACCCTTGACTAGCGGGAGAGTCGGGGAGCTGTTTTTT. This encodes CSANAPLTSGRVGELFF.